The clone carrying this TCR beta chain occurred a few times. Its specificity is not known. TCRB transcripts that were expressed got sequenced, as all of the isolated RNA had been reverse transcribed. The average output of naive, central memory and regulatory T cell samples was 3 million to 4 million reads. The repertoire was sequenced with immunoSEQ multiplex PCR; TCRdb's copy has only in-frame clones and lacks some. The sample has over 120,000 clones, about a tenth seen once. The CDR3 is made up of 14 amino acids. Germline CDR1 reads KGHSH; CDR2 reads LQKENI. Trimming pared 2 bases from V and 2 bases from J, leaving 10 bases between. This record belongs to a study of beta chain features in type 1 diabetes. Findings of the study overall: Short templates might get an advantage during PCR, and this would be equal in patients and controls. Patients' naive, central memory and regulatory TCRB repertoires appeared more alike than those of healthy donors.

The sequencing input was central memory CD4+ T cells from blood. The clonotype originates from a man younger than 35 in good health. V usage is TRBV18 and J usage is TRBJ2-7; possibly TRBD1 for D (5 bases). The CDR3 protein is CASSPSDTTYEQYF. The CDR3 DNA sequence: TGTGCCAGCTCACCATCGGACACCACCTACGAGCAGTACTTC.